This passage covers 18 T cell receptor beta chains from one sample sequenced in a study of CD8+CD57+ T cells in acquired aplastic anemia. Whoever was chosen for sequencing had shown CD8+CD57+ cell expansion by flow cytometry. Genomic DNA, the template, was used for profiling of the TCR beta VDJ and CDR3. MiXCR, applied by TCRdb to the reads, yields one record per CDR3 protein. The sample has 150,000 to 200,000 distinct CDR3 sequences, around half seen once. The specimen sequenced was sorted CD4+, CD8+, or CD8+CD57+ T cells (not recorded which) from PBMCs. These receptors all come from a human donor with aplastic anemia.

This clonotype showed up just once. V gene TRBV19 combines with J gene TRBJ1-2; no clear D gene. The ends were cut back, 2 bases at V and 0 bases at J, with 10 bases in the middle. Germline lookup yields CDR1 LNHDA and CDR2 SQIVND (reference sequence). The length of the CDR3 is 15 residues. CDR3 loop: CASSIFLCANYGYTF. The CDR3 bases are TGTGCCAGTAGTATATTCTTATGTGCTAACTATGGCTACACCTTC.

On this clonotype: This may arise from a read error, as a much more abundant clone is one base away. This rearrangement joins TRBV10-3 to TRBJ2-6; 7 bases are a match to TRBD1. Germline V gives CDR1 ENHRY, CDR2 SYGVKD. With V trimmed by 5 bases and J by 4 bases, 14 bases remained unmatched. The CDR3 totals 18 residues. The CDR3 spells CAISLQGFPLGGANVLTF. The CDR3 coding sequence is TGTGCCATCAGTCTACAGGGGTTCCCCTTAGGAGGGGCCAACGTCCTGACTTTC.

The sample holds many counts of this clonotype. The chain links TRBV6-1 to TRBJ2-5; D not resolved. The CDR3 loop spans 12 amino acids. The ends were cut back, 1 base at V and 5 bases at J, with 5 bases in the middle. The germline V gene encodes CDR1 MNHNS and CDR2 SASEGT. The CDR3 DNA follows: TGTGCCAGCAGTGAAGAGGTGGAGACCCAGTACTTC. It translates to CASSEEVETQYF.

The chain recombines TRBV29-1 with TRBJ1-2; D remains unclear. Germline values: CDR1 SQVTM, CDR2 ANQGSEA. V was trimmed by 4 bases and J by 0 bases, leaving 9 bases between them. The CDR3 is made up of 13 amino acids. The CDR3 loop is CSVGRESNYGYTF. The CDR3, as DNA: TGCAGCGTTGGCCGTGAATCTAACTATGGCTACACCTTC.

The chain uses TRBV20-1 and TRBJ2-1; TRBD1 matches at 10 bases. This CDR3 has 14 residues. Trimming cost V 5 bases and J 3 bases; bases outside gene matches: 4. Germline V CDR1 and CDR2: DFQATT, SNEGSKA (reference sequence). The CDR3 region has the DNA TGCAGTGCTCGTAGGACAGGGGGCTACAATGAGCAGTTCTTC. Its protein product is CSARRTGGYNEQFF.

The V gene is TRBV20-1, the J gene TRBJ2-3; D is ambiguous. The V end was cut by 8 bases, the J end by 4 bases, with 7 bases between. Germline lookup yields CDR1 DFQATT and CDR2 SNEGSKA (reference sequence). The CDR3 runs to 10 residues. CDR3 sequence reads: CSQGSDTQYF. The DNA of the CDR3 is TGCAGTCAAGGGTCAGATACGCAGTATTTT.

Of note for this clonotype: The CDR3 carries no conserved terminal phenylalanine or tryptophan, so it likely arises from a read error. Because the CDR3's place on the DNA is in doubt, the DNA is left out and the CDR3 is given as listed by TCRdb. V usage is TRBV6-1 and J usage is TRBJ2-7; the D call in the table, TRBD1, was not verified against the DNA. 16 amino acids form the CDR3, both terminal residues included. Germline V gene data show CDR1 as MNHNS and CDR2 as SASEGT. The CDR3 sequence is CASSELLGGASSERYS.

CDR3 sequence reads: CASTLLAGGPRTQYF. The CDR3 DNA reads as TGTGCCAGCACTCTACTAGCGGGGGGGCCTAGGACCCAGTACTTC. V usage is TRBV6-1 and J usage is TRBJ2-5; 13 nucleotides align to TRBD2. V lost 7 bases and J lost 7; bases outside the gene matches: 9. Germline V lookup: CDR1 MNHNS, CDR2 SASEGT. There are 15 residues in the CDR3.

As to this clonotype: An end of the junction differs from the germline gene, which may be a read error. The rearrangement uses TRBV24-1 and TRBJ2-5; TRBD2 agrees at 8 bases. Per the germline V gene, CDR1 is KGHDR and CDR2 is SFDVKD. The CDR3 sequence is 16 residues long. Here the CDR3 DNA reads TGTGCCAGCAGTGCTACCCCGGGACTAGTTCAAGAGACCCAGTACTTC. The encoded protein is CASSATPGLVQETQYF.

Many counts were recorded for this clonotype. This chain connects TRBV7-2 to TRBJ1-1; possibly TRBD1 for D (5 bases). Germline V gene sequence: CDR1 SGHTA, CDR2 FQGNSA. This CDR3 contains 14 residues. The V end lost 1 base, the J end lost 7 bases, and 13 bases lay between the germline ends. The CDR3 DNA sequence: TGTGCCAGCAGCTTAGGTCGGGGACGGGGTGAAGCTTTCTTT. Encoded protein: CASSLGRGRGEAFF.

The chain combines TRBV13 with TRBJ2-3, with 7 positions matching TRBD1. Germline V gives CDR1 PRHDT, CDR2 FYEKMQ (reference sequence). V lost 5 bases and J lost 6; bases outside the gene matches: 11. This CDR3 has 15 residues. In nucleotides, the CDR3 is TGTGCCAGCAGCCCCGTAGGGGGCAGCTTGGATACGCAGTATTTT. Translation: CASSPVGGSLDTQYF.

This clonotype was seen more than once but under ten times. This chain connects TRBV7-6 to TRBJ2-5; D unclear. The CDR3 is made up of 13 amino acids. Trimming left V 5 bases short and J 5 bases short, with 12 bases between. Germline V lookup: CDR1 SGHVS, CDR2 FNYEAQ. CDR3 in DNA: TGTGCCAGCAGCCCCTTGCCGTCTGAGACCCAGTACTTC. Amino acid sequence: CASSPLPSETQYF. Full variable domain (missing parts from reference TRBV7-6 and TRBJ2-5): GAGVSQSPRYKVTKRGQDVALRCDPISGHVSLYWYRQALGQGPEFLTYFNYEAQQDKSGLPNDRFSAERPEGSISTLTIQRTEQRDSAMYRCASSPLPSETQYFGPGTRLLVL.

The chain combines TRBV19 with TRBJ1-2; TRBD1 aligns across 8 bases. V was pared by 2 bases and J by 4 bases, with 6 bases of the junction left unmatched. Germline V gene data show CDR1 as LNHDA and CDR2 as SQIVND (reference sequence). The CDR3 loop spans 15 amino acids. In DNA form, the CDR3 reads TGTGCCAGTAGTATATTACAGGGGGGGATCTATGGCTACACCTTC. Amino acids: CASSILQGGIYGYTF.

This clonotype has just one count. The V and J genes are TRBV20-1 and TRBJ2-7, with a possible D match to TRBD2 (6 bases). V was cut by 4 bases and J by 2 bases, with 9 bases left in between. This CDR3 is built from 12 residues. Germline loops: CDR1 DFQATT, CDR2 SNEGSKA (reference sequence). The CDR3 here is CSAIWGAYEQYF. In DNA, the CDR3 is TGCAGTGCTATATGGGGGGCCTACGAGCAGTACTTC.

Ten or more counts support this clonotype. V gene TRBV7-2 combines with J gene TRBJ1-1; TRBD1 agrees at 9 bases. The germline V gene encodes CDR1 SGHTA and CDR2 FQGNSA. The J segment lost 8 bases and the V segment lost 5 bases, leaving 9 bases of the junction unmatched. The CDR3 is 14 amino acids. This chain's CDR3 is CASSQGGQGTEAFF. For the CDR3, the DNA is TGTGCCAGCAGCCAAGGGGGACAGGGAACCGAAGCTTTCTTT. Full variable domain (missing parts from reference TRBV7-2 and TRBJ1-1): GAGVSQSPSNKVTEKGKDVELRCDPISGHTALYWYRQSLGQGLEFLIYFQGNSAPDKSGLPSDRFSAERTGGSVSTLTIQRTQQEDSAVYLCASSQGGQGTEAFFGQGTRLTVV.

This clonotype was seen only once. CDR3 sequence: CSARDQGRDYGYTF. In DNA, the CDR3 is TGCAGTGCTAGAGATCAGGGTCGGGACTATGGCTACACCTTC. The chain uses TRBV20-1 and TRBJ1-2; possible D gene TRBD1, 5 bases. Per the germline V gene, CDR1 is DFQATT and CDR2 is SNEGSKA (reference sequence). Trimming took off 0 bases at V and 3 bases at J, with 11 bases between the two ends. The CDR3 is 14 residues long.

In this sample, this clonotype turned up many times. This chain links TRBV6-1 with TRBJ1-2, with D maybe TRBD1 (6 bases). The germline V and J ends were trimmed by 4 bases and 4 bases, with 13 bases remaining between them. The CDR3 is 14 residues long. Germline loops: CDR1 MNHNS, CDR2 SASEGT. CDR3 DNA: TGTGCCAGCAGTGTTCAGGGGTCCCTCTATGGCTACACCTTC. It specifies CASSVQGSLYGYTF.

DNA for the CDR3: TGTGCCAGCAGTAGGGACAGGGGGCCAGAGACCCAGCATTTT. It specifies CASSRDRGPETQHF. The chain is built from TRBV2 and TRBJ1-5; 12 nucleotides agree with TRBD1. Germline values: CDR1 SNHLY, CDR2 FYNNEI. The CDR3 covers 14 residues. The V gene end was trimmed by 5 bases and the J gene end by 11 bases; junction bases not matched to a gene: 7.